The 30 T cell receptor beta chains below were found in one sample sequenced in a study of T cell clonality in common variable immunodeficiency. Libraries were prepared by immunoSEQ multiplex PCR; TCRdb keeps only in-frame clonotypes and omits some of them. The profile covers around 57,000 clones, none occurring a single time. Sequenced material: peripheral blood mononuclear cells. Receptors originate from a person between 18 and 75 years old in good health.

This clone appeared a few times. The CDR3 end falls 3 residues outside the read, so it is completed with the germline J gene. The chain has TRBV30 and TRBJ1-2; D is ambiguous. CDR1 is GTSNPN and CDR2 is SVGIG in the germline V gene (reference sequence). The CDR3 runs to 17 residues. CDR3 DNA, as far as it was read: TGTGCCTGGAGTGTAAGGGTTAGCGGGATAGTTAGGAATGAC. As protein: CAWSVRVSGIVRND. The complete CDR3 reads CAWSVRVSGIVRNDYTF.

This clone was detected many times. The CDR3 end is not reached by the read, which stops 3 residues before it; the germline J gene fills it in. Other DNA sequences in the same sample also yield this CDR3. This rearrangement joins TRBV19 to TRBJ1-3; TRBD1 matches 9 bases. Germline CDR1 LNHDA, CDR2 SQIVND (reference sequence). V gave up 1 base and J gave up 2 bases; unmatched junction bases: 12. This CDR3 spans 19 amino acids. The sequenced part of the CDR3 DNA is TGTGCCAGTAGTATAGTCTGGGGACAGGGTATATTTCCTGGAAACACC. Its translation is CASSIVWGQGIFPGNT. The entire CDR3 sequence reads CASSIVWGQGIFPGNTIYF.

At least ten counts were recorded for this clone. The CDR3 end falls 3 residues outside the read, so it is completed with the germline J gene. V is TRBV7-9 and J is TRBJ2-7, with 10 bases matching TRBD2. CDR1 and CDR2 (germline): SEHNR, FQNEAQ (reference sequence). The CDR3 totals 15 residues. After removal of 4 bases from V and 6 bases from J, the junction contained 9 bases not matched to a gene. CDR3 DNA, as far as it was read: TGTGCCAGCAGCTACGAGTCTAGCGGGAGTTTCGAG. It translates to CASSYESSGSFE. The CDR3, in full, reads CASSYESSGSFEQYF.

This clone appeared many times. The read terminates 3 residues before the CDR3 end, so the remaining end is supplied by the germline J gene. The chain carries TRBV7-9 and TRBJ2-1; D not certain. V gave up 4 bases and J gave up 4 bases, with 5 bases separating them. The CDR3 is 12 residues long. Germline V gene data show CDR1 as SEHNR and CDR2 as FQNEAQ (reference sequence). The CDR3 region is CASSYTYNEQFF. The covered CDR3 bases are TGTGCCAGCAGCTACACGTACAATGAG.

This clone was recorded many times. The observed sequence ends 3 residues before the CDR3 terminus, with the missing tail filled in from the germline J gene. This chain connects TRBV19 to TRBJ2-7; 8 bases fit TRBD2. In germline, CDR1 is LNHDA, CDR2 SQIVND (reference sequence). V shed 5 bases, J shed 6 bases, and the junction held 12 bases outside the gene matches. This CDR3 spans 15 amino acids. Partial CDR3 DNA: TGTGCCAGTAGTCGGGAGGGCAGGGCTAGTTCCGAG. Translated, it gives CASSREGRASSE. The full CDR3 sequence reads CASSREGRASSEQYF.

This clone was seen at least ten times. The CDR3 goes on 3 residues after the read ends, and that part is filled in from the germline J gene. The chain combines TRBV5-1 with TRBJ2-7; perhaps D is TRBD1 or TRBD2 (5 bases each). This CDR3 is 14 amino acids long. CDR1 is SGHRS and CDR2 is YFSETQ in the germline V gene. Trimming pared 0 bases from V and 6 bases from J, leaving 13 bases between. CDR3 DNA (partial): TGCGCCAGCAGCTTGGAGAGGGGCCTCGGCGAG. Protein sequence: CASSLERGLGE. The full CDR3 protein is CASSLERGLGEQYF.

In its sample, this clone was seen many times. The CDR3 end falls 3 residues outside the read, so it is completed with the germline J gene. This chain connects TRBV20-1 to TRBJ2-5; 11 bases line up with TRBD2. The V gene end was trimmed by 5 bases and the J gene end by 2 bases; junction bases not matched to a gene: 7. The CDR3 consists of 15 residues. Germline CDR1 DFQATT, CDR2 SNEGSKA (reference sequence). CDR3 DNA, as far as it was read: TGCAGTGCTCCCATAGCGGGAGGGCCTCAAGAGACC. Amino acids: CSAPIAGGPQET. The entire CDR3 sequence reads CSAPIAGGPQETQYF.

As for this clone: The observed sequence ends 3 residues before the CDR3 terminus, with the missing tail filled in from the germline J gene. The chain combines TRBV19 with TRBJ2-2, with D possibly being TRBD1 (5 bases). This CDR3 has 14 amino acids. Per the germline V gene, CDR1 is LNHDA and CDR2 is SQIVND (reference sequence). The sequenced CDR3 bases are TGTGCCAGTAGTATCACAGGTGCTGGATCACCG. The encoded protein is CASSITGAGSP. The complete CDR3 reads CASSITGAGSPLFF.

Ten or more counts support this clone. Sequencing ends 3 residues short of the CDR3 end; the germline J gene provides the rest. The chain couples TRBV6-2 or TRBV6-3 to TRBJ1-1; tentative D call: TRBD1 (5 bases). The length of the CDR3 is 12 residues. From germline, CDR1 is MNHEY and CDR2 SVGEGT. The covered CDR3 bases are TGTGCCAGCAGTTCCAGGACATTAGAA. It yields the protein CASSSRTLE. The full CDR3 is CASSSRTLEAFF.

In this sample, this clone turned up many times. The read halts 3 residues ahead of the CDR3 end, with the missing end drawn from the germline J gene. V is TRBV10-3 and J is TRBJ2-3, with unresolved D. Germline V gene sequence: CDR1 ENHRY, CDR2 SYGVKD. The CDR3 has 14 residues. The part of the CDR3 DNA that was read is TGTGCCATCAGTGCGGATTTGGGCGATCAGCCG. This sequence encodes CAISADLGDQP. The whole CDR3 protein is CAISADLGDQPQYF.

This clone was counted ten times or more. The read halts 3 residues ahead of the CDR3 end, with the missing end drawn from the germline J gene. This chain connects TRBV6-1 to TRBJ2-7; 9 bases map to TRBD2. The CDR3 runs to 15 residues. Trimming cost V 1 base and J 0 bases; bases outside gene matches: 1. Germline loops: CDR1 MNHNS, CDR2 SASEGT. The CDR3 reads CASSEGLADSYEQYF. CDR3 DNA, as far as it was read: TGTGCCAGCAGTGAAGGACTAGCGGACTCCTACGAG.

Many counts were recorded for this clone. Coverage ceases 3 residues before the CDR3 finishes, and the germline J gene fills in the end. V and J are TRBV7-3 and TRBJ2-2; 11 bases map to TRBD2. The CDR3 spans 15 residues. V lost 5 bases to trimming and J lost 4 bases; unmatched junction nucleotides: 3. Germline CDR1 SGHTA, CDR2 FQGTGA. The CDR3 here is CASSTGLAVTGELFF. The DNA read from the CDR3 is TGTGCCAGCAGCACGGGACTAGCGGTCACCGGGGAG.

This clone appeared a few times. The read terminates 3 residues ahead of where the CDR3 ends, so the germline J gene completes it. V usage is TRBV11-3 and J usage is TRBJ2-1; 7 positions agree with TRBD1. CDR1 and CDR2 from the germline V gene are SGHNT and YENEEA. V was pared by 5 bases and J by 7 bases, with 11 bases of the junction left unmatched. The length of the CDR3 is 15 residues. The sequenced part of the CDR3 DNA is TGTGCCAGCAGCCACAGGGGCCTTCTTGTTAATGAG. Translated: CASSHRGLLVNE. In full, the CDR3 is CASSHRGLLVNEQFF. Full variable domain (rest looked up from reference TRBV11-3 and TRBJ2-1): EAGVVQSPRYKIIEKKQPVAFWCNPISGHNTLYWYLQNLGQGPELLIRYENEEAVDDSQLPKDRFSAERLKGVDSTLKIQPAELGDSAVYLCASSHRGLLVNEQFFGPGTRLTVL.

A remark on this clone: This may stem from a read error, because a much larger clone lies one nucleotide away. The read is 3 residues too short to cover the CDR3 end, so that end is filled in from the germline J gene. The chain combines TRBV19 with TRBJ1-2, with D perhaps matching TRBD1 (6 bases). Trimming stripped 5 bases from V and 4 bases from J, with 20 bases between. Germline values: CDR1 LNHDA, CDR2 SQIVND (reference sequence). The CDR3 totals 16 residues. The CDR3 sequence: CASSSGNLRGSYGYTF. CDR3 DNA (partial): TGTGCCAGTAGTTCAGGGAACCTCAGGGGCAGCTATGGC.

A word on this clone: The CDR3 end is not reached by the read, which stops 3 residues before it; the germline J gene fills it in. The chain is built from TRBV19 and TRBJ2-3; 7 bases are a match to TRBD1. Germline V CDR1 and CDR2: LNHDA, SQIVND (reference sequence). The CDR3 loop spans 14 amino acids. The CDR3 protein is CASSIQGVWETQYF. The sequenced part of the CDR3 DNA is TGTGCCAGTAGTATACAGGGGGTGTGGGAGACG.

For this clone: The observed sequence ends 3 residues before the CDR3 terminus, with the missing tail filled in from the germline J gene. V and J are TRBV7-9 and TRBJ2-5, with 8 bases aligning to TRBD1. The V and J ends lost 4 bases and 5 bases, in that order; junction bases with no gene match: 9. The CDR3 runs 15 residues. Germline assignment: CDR1 SEHNR and CDR2 FQNEAQ (reference sequence). The sequenced CDR3 bases are TGTGCCAGCAGCTCAGGACAGGGCGCGAGGGAGACC. This translates into CASSSGQGARET. The full CDR3 is CASSSGQGARETQYF.

This clone came up many times. One end of the junction fails to match germline, which may point to a read error. The read stops 3 residues short of the end of the CDR3; the missing end is completed from the germline J gene. The rearrangement links TRBV7-2 to TRBJ2-2; the D gene is possibly TRBD1 (6 bases). The CDR3 contains 14 residues. The germline V gene has CDR1 SGHTA and CDR2 FQGNSA. The covered CDR3 bases are TGTGCCAGCAGCGTAGCAAAGGACAGCCGGGAG. Protein product: CASSVAKDSRE. In full, the CDR3 reads CASSVAKDSRELFF.

This clone was seen many times. The CDR3 is CASQQGAGGNSPLHF. The CDR3 bases that were read are TGCGCCAGTCAACAGGGGGCAGGCGGAAATTCACCC. This sequence joins TRBV5-1 and TRBJ1-6, with 9 bases identical to TRBD1. The CDR3 goes on 3 residues after the read ends, and that part is filled in from the germline J gene. The CDR3 loop spans 15 amino acids. The V gene end was trimmed by 8 bases and the J gene end by 7 bases; junction bases not matched to a gene: 10. Per germline, CDR1 SGHRS and CDR2 YFSETQ.

This clone was counted many times. One end of the junction does not line up with germline, which may come from a read error. The CDR3 goes on 3 residues after the read ends, and that part is filled in from the germline J gene. The chain uses TRBV4-2 and TRBJ2-2, with D tentatively TRBD1 (6 bases). CDR1 is LGHNA, CDR2 YNFKEQ, per germline. The CDR3 totals 15 residues. The CDR3 protein is CASSRTDRNTGELFF. Incomplete CDR3 DNA: TGCGCCAGCAGCCGTACGGACAGGAACACCGGGGAG.

This clone was detected ten times or more. Coverage ceases 3 residues before the CDR3 finishes, and the germline J gene fills in the end. This chain links TRBV23-1 with TRBJ2-7; 13 bases fit TRBD2. TRBV23-1 is flagged as an ORF with uncertain function. The CDR3 is 16 amino acids. The sequenced part of the CDR3 DNA is TGCGTCCGGGGGGCGCGGGGGACTAGCGGGAACGACGAG. Protein: CVRGARGTSGNDE. The full CDR3 protein reads CVRGARGTSGNDEQYF.

This clone turned up a few times. Here the CDR3 reads CASRDNRGPDTQYF. The CDR3 bases that were read are TGTGCCAGCAGGGATAACAGGGGGCCAGATACG. The rearrangement joins TRBV2 to TRBJ2-3; 9 nucleotides line up with TRBD1. The read falls 3 residues short of the CDR3 end, and the missing part is taken from the germline J gene. Germline CDR1 SNHLY, CDR2 FYNNEI. This CDR3 comprises 14 residues. The J segment lost 4 bases and the V segment lost 6 bases, leaving 5 bases of the junction unmatched.

CDR3 residues: CAGGGREKLFF. Incomplete CDR3 DNA: TGTGCCGGGGGGGGGAGGGAAAAG. The chain combines TRBV30 with TRBJ2-2; TRBD2 aligns across 7 bases. The read finishes 3 residues shy of the CDR3 end, and the germline J gene is used to complete it. Germline CDR1 and CDR2: GTSNPN and SVGIG (reference sequence). This CDR3 is built from 11 residues.

This clone was seen many times. The read ends 3 residues early relative to the CDR3; the germline J gene fills the gap. The chain employs TRBV19 and TRBJ2-7; D ambiguous. The germline gives CDR1 LNHDA, CDR2 SQIVND (reference sequence). V was cut by 5 bases and J by 1 base, with 12 bases left in between. The CDR3 covers 14 residues. The sequenced part of the CDR3 DNA is TGTGCCAGTAGTGGTACGGGTTCTTCCTACGAG. It yields the protein CASSGTGSSYE. The entire CDR3 protein reads CASSGTGSSYEQYF.

In its sample, this clone was seen many times. The read halts 3 residues ahead of the CDR3 end, with the missing end drawn from the germline J gene. The chain employs TRBV20-1 and TRBJ1-1; tentatively, D is TRBD1 (6 bases). Germline loops: CDR1 DFQATT, CDR2 SNEGSKA (reference sequence). CDR3 length equals 14 residues. Trimming took 5 bases from V and 0 from J, leaving 13 bases between them. CDR3 protein: CSARKQGLNTEAFF. The sequenced CDR3 bases are TGCAGTGCTCGGAAACAGGGATTGAACACTGAA.

At least ten counts were recorded for this clone. The sequenced CDR3 bases are TGTGCCAGCAGTTACCGGGACAGGGGGTACGAG. Its translation is CASSYRDRGYE. The entire CDR3 reads CASSYRDRGYEQYF. The V and J genes are TRBV6-2 or TRBV6-3 and TRBJ2-7; 11 positions match TRBD1. The observed sequence ends 3 residues before the CDR3 terminus, with the missing tail filled in from the germline J gene. With 2 bases clipped from V and 4 bases from J, the junction kept 1 base outside the gene matches. Germline CDR1 reads MNHEY; CDR2 reads SVGEGT. CDR3 size: 14 residues.

This clone was seen repeatedly, ten times or more. The read ends 3 residues before the CDR3 terminus; that terminus is restored from the germline J gene. The rearrangement uses TRBV13 and TRBJ1-1, with D perhaps matching TRBD1 (5 bases). CDR1 PRHDT and CDR2 FYEKMQ come from the germline V gene (reference sequence). The CDR3 covers 13 residues. The sequenced part of the CDR3 DNA is TGTGCCAGCAGCTTAGTTGGGGGGAGGAAA. Translated, it gives CASSLVGGRK. Given in full, the CDR3 is CASSLVGGRKAFF.

This clone appeared a few times. The read ends 3 residues shy of where the CDR3 ends; the end is completed using the germline J gene. The chain carries TRBV20-1 and TRBJ2-7; 12 bases match TRBD2. V shed 3 bases, J shed 6 bases, and the junction held 9 bases outside the gene matches. Germline CDR1 DFQATT, CDR2 SNEGSKA (reference sequence). CDR3 length equals 15 residues. This CDR3 is CSASRRLAGVGEQYF. The covered CDR3 bases are TGCAGTGCTAGTCGGAGACTAGCGGGAGTAGGCGAG.

This clone has a count of ten or more. The read finishes 3 residues shy of the CDR3 end, and the germline J gene is used to complete it. V is TRBV30 and J is TRBJ2-2; 7 bases fit TRBD1. The CDR3 has 14 residues. Losses at the gene ends were 3 bases for V and 0 bases for J; bases not matched to a gene: 1. CDR1 is GTSNPN and CDR2 is SVGIG in the germline V gene (reference sequence). This CDR3 is CAWRGTANTGELFF. The part of the CDR3 DNA that was read is TGTGCCTGGAGGGGGACAGCGAACACCGGGGAG.

This clone was counted many times. The sequenced fragment ends 3 residues before the CDR3 boundary, so the rest is inferred from the germline J gene. This chain links TRBV11-2 with TRBJ2-6; the D is unclear. The CDR3 runs to 15 residues. The V gene lost 0 bases and the J gene lost 0 bases, with 3 bases spanning the gap. The germline V gene has CDR1 SGHAT and CDR2 FQNNGV. CDR3 bases read: TGTGCCAGCAGCTTAGACAGCTCTGGGGCCAACGTC. This encodes CASSLDSSGANV. The whole CDR3 region reads CASSLDSSGANVLTF. The full variable domain, completed using reference TRBV11-2 and TRBJ2-6, is EAGVAQSPRYKIIEKRQSVAFWCNPISGHATLYWYQQILGQGPKLLIQFQNNGVVDDSQLPKDRFSAERLKGVDSTLKIQPAKLEDSAVYLCASSLDSSGANVLTFGAGSRLTVL.

This clone showed up many times. The observed sequence ends 3 residues before the CDR3 terminus, with the missing tail filled in from the germline J gene. The chain uses TRBV7-9 and TRBJ1-2; D is ambiguous. The length of the CDR3 is 11 residues. Trimming left V 5 bases short and J 7 bases short, with 8 bases between. Germline values: CDR1 SEHNR, CDR2 FQNEAQ (reference sequence). This CDR3 is CASSPTAGYTF. The sequenced part of the CDR3 DNA is TGTGCCAGCAGCCCAACAGCTGGC.